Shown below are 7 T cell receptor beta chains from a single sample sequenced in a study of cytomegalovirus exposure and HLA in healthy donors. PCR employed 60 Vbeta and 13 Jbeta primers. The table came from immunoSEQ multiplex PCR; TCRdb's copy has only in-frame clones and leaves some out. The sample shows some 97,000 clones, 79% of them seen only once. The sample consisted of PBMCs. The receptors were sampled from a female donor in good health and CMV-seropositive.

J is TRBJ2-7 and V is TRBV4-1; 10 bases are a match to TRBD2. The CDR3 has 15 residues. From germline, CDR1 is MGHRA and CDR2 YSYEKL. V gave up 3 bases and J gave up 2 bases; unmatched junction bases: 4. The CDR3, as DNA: TGCGCCAGCAGCCATGGAGCGGGAGGGCCCTACGAGCAGTACTTC. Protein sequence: CASSHGAGGPYEQYF.

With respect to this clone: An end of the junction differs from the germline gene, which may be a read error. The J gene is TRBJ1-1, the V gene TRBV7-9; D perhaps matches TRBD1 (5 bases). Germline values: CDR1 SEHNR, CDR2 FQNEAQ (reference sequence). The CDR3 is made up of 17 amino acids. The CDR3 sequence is CSSSLSRRESGTTEAFF. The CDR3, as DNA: TGTTCCAGCAGCCTCAGTCGGCGGGAAAGCGGGACCACTGAAGCTTTCTTT.

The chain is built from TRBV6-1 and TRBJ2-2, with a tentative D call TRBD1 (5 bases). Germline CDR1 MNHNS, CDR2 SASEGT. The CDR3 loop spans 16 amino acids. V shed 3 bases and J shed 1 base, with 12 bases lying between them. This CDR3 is CASSDYRQGNTGELFF. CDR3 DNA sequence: TGTGCCAGCAGTGACTACAGGCAGGGGAACACCGGGGAGCTGTTTTTT.

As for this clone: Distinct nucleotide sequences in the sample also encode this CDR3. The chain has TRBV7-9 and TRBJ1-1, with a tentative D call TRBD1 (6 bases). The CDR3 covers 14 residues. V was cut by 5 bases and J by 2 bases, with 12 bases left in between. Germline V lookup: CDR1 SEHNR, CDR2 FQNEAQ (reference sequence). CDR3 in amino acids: CASSTHRDNTEAFF. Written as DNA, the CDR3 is TGTGCCAGCAGCACCCACAGGGATAACACTGAAGCTTTCTTT.

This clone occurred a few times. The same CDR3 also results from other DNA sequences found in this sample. The CDR3 protein is CASSQNRGDTDTQYF. CDR3 sequence (DNA): TGTGCCAGCAGCCAAAACCGGGGGGATACAGATACGCAGTATTTT. The rearrangement uses TRBV4-2 and TRBJ2-3, with 7 bases matching TRBD2. The CDR3 contains 15 residues. Germline assignment: CDR1 LGHNA and CDR2 YNFKEQ. The V segment lost 2 bases and the J segment 3 bases; nucleotides outside the gene matches: 5.

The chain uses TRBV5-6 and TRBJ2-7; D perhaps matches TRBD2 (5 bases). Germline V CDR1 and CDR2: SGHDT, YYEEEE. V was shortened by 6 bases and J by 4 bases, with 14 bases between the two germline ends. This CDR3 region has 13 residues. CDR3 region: CASTRLPGYEQYF. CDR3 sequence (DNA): TGTGCCAGCACCCGGCTGCCGGGGTACGAGCAGTACTTC.

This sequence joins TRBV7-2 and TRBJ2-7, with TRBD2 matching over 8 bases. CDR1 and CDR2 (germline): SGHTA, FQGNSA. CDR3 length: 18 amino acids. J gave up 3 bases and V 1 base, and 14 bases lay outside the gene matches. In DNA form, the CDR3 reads TGTGCCAGCAGCTTAGAGGGCCGACAGCGGGGGAGATTCTACGAGCAGTACTTC. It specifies CASSLEGRQRGRFYEQYF.